Below are 4 T cell receptor beta chains sequenced from a single sample in a study of identical twins. TCRdb passed the 5' RACE reads through MiXCR, listing each CDR3 protein once. The data contain some 730,000 distinct CDR3 sequences, 15% to 20% of them seen just once; the ten biggest clones take up over 10%. These data are also associated with another study on T cells expressing NK-cell markers.

The sequenced sample was PBMCs. The receptors here all came from a woman aged 18-29 years in good health.

J is TRBJ2-7 and V is TRBV7-2; D remains unclear. CDR3 length: 13 residues. Germline V gene data show CDR1 as SGHTA and CDR2 as FQGNSA. V was trimmed by 2 bases and J by 2 bases, leaving 7 bases between them. This CDR3 is CASSLLETYEQYF. CDR3 coding DNA: TGTGCCAGCAGCTTACTAGAGACCTACGAGCAGTACTTC.

The J gene is TRBJ1-6, the V gene TRBV7-2; D possibly corresponds to TRBD1 (5 bases). The V gene lost 5 bases and the J gene lost 12 bases, with 14 bases spanning the gap. From germline, CDR1 is SGHTA and CDR2 FQGNSA. The CDR3 runs 13 residues. CDR3: CASSPHPTEPLHF. CDR3 nucleotides: TGTGCCAGCAGCCCTCACCCGACAGAACCCCTCCACTTT.

The chain is built from TRBV5-1 and TRBJ1-1, with D possibly TRBD1 on 6 matching bases. From germline, CDR1 is SGHRS and CDR2 YFSETQ. Trimming stripped 4 bases from V and 1 base from J, with 14 bases between. This CDR3 spans 15 amino acids. This chain's CDR3 is CASSRETGRNTEAFF. The CDR3 bases are TGCGCCAGCAGCCGCGAGACAGGTCGGAACACTGAAGCTTTCTTT.

This clonotype was observed a handful of times. The rearrangement links TRBV11-2 to TRBJ2-5; D is uncertain. Germline CDR1 reads SGHAT; CDR2 reads FQNNGV. V lost 3 bases, J lost 10 bases, and 12 bases lay in between. CDR3 size: 12 residues. The CDR3 loop is CASSFGYGDQYF. Written as DNA, the CDR3 is TGTGCCAGCAGCTTCGGCTATGGGGACCAGTACTTC.